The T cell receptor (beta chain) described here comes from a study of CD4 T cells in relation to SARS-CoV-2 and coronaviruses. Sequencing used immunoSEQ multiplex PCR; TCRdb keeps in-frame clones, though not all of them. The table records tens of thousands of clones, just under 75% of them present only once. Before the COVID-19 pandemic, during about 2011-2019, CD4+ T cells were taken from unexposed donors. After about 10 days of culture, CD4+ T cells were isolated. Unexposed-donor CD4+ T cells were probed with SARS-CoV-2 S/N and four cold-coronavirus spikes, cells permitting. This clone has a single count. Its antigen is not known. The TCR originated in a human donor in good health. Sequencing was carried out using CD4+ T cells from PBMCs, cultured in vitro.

The CDR3 bases are TGCGCCAGCAGCTTGGCCGGGACTAGCGGGAGTGGGGACACCGGGGAGCTGTTTTTT. It specifies CASSLAGTSGSGDTGELFF. The rearrangement links TRBV5-1 to TRBJ2-2; TRBD2 aligns across 14 bases. CDR1 is SGHRS and CDR2 is YFSETQ in the germline V gene. The V gene end was trimmed by 0 bases and the J gene end by 3 bases; junction bases not matched to a gene: 7. The CDR3 sequence is 19 residues long.